This T cell receptor (beta chain) was identified in a study of cytomegalovirus exposure and HLA in healthy donors. Study in general: Earlier work reported 117 million unique TCR beta sequences from approximately 180 million T cells. General study findings and limits: In vitro checks showed that three CMV-associated chains really do target CMV antigens. For presence/absence analyses, sequencing depth was assumed to be roughly uniform across donors. V- and J-gene trimming in TCR beta was tied to a missense DCLRE1C variant by an analysis performed later.

Germline-derived CDR1 and CDR2 are MDHEN and SYDVKM. This CDR3 is built from 14 residues. V lost 6 bases, J lost 1 base, and 10 bases lay in between. The PCR had 60 Vbeta and 13 Jbeta primers. Clones were read by immunoSEQ multiplex PCR, and TCRdb kept only the in-frame ones, dropping some. The sample gives about 170,000 clones, roughly 85% of which show up once; 1% is in the top ten. As for this clone: As yet, its antigen is unknown.

The rearrangement uses TRBV28 and TRBJ1-5; D call uncertain. The sequenced material came from PBMCs. This sequence was found in a boy younger than 10 in good health and CMV-seronegative. The chain's CDR3 is CASRGGKSNQPQHF. The CDR3 DNA reads as TGTGCCAGCAGGGGAGGGAAAAGCAATCAGCCCCAGCATTTT.